This TCR beta chain is drawn from a study of blood T cell repertoires in COVID-19. Whole-study context: From T cells, B-cell-depleted T cells, or PBMCs came the material, which was cDNA or gDNA.

The CDR3 covers 11 residues. Germline CDR1 LGHNT, CDR2 FRNRAP. V lost 7 bases and J lost 4, with 5 bases in between. Original processing notes: Quantification of nucleated cells was approximated via reference gene primer amplification. The table came from immunoSEQ multiplex PCR; TCRdb's copy has only in-frame clones and leaves some out. That table supplies the V and J calls and clone size; D and trimming were determined from the DNA. The sample has 250,000 to 300,000 clones; around 87% are singletons. The sequence derives from a woman aged 50 to 60 who had recovered from COVID-19. Sample: peripheral blood. The chain is built from TRBV12-5 and TRBJ1-5; no reliable D call. The CDR3 DNA follows: TGTGCTAGTGCTCTAAATCAGCCCCAGCATTTT. It specifies CASALNQPQHF. The whole variable domain, remainder taken from reference TRBV12-5 and TRBJ1-5, is DARVTQTPRHKVTEMGQEVTMRCQPILGHNTVFWYRQTMMQGLELLAYFRNRAPLDDSGMPKDRFSAEMPDATLATLKIQPSEPRDSAVYFCASALNQPQHFGDGTRLSIL.